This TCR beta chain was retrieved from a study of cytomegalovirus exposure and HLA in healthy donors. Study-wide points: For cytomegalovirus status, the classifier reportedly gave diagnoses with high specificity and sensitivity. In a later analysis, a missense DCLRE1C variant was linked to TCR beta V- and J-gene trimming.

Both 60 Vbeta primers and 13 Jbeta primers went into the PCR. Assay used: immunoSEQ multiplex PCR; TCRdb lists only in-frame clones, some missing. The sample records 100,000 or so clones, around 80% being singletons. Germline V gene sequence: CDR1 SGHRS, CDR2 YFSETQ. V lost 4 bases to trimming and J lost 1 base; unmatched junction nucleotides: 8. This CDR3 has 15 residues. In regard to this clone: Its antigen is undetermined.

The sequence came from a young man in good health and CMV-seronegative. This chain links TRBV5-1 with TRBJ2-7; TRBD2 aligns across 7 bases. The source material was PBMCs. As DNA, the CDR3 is TGCGCCAGCAGCCCCCTTGAGCGGGGATCCTACGAGCAGTACTTC. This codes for CASSPLERGSYEQYF.